This section outlines one T cell receptor beta chain sequence together with its context. These data originate in a study of blood T cell repertoires in COVID-19. Study information: Samples of COVID-19 (acute and convalescent) were obtained from the United States, Italy and Spain. PBMCs, B-cell-depleted T cells, or T cells were the source of the cDNA or gDNA that made up the material.

Per the germline V gene, CDR1 is SGHRS and CDR2 is YFSETQ. With 3 bases removed from V and 2 bases from J, the gap between germline ends came to 8 bases. The CDR3 totals 13 residues. Method: immunoSEQ multiplex PCR; TCRdb's copy keeps in-frame clones and lacks some. The repertoire holds some 150,000 clones, with around four fifths as singletons. Those who participated ranged in age from about 18 to 89 years and resided in around 22 US areas. Cohorts were determined from participant-reported clinical history. The clonotype comes from a woman aged 45-59 years who had recovered from COVID-19. The chain is built from TRBV5-1 and TRBJ2-5, with D hard to call. The sequenced material came from PBMCs or T cells enriched from blood (not recorded which). CDR3 bases: TGCGCCAGCAGCTCCGGGTCGCAAGAGACCCAGTACTTC. Its translation: CASSSGSQETQYF.